The 27 T cell receptor beta chains below were found in one sample sequenced in a study of T cells expressing NK-cell markers. After re-calling the 5' RACE reads, TCRdb lists one entry per CDR3 protein, DNA absent. This listing includes about half a million distinct CDR3 sequences. The sample comprised blood T cells: a sorted CD56 or NKG2C T cell subset, CD4+ or CD8+ T cells, or bulk PBMC T cells (not recorded which). The receptors stem from a woman aged 45-59 years in good health.

This chain links TRBV12-3 or TRBV12-4 with TRBJ2-3; TCRdb selects TRBD2, and the lack of DNA leaves this call unchecked. The CDR3 covers 15 residues. The CDR3 here is CASTRAGGPLEAQYF.

The rearrangement uses TRBV5-1 and TRBJ1-1; TCRdb selects TRBD1, and the lack of DNA leaves this call unchecked. The length of the CDR3 is 16 residues. CDR1 SGHRS and CDR2 YFSETQ come from the germline V gene. The CDR3: CASSLVSRGWDTEAFF.

This chain links TRBV12-3 or TRBV12-4 with TRBJ2-1; absent DNA, TCRdb's TRBD2 call cannot be checked. The CDR3 runs 15 residues. The CDR3 region is CASTWGGAGNNEQFF.

The chain couples TRBV11-2 to TRBJ2-2; no DNA is available, so the TRBD2 call from TCRdb remains unchecked. Germline CDR1 and CDR2: SGHAT and FQNNGV. CDR3 size: 16 residues. The CDR3 sequence is CASSLRLAGTTGELFF.

This chain connects TRBV11-2 to TRBJ2-1; TCRdb lists TRBD2, though no DNA is available to test this call. This CDR3 is built from 13 residues. Germline CDR1 SGHAT, CDR2 FQNNGV. The CDR3 here is CASSLERRDEQFF.

The V gene is TRBV9, the J gene TRBJ2-7; TCRdb calls TRBD1, which cannot be checked without DNA. This CDR3 contains 14 residues. Germline V gene sequence: CDR1 SGDLS, CDR2 YYNGEE. CDR3 region: CASSVDAGRVEQYF. Together with reference TRBV9 and TRBJ2-7, the CDR3 gives the full variable domain: DSGVTQTPKHLITATGQRVTLRCSPRSGDLSVYWYQQSLDQGLQFLIQYYNGEERAKGNILERFSAQQFPDLHSELNLSSLELGDSALYFCASSVDAGRVEQYFGPGTRLTVT.

V and J are TRBV5-1 and TRBJ1-4. The CDR3 consists of 14 residues. Looked up from germline, CDR1 is SGHRS and CDR2 is YFSETQ. This CDR3 reads CASSRDGKNEKLFF.

CDR3 sequence reads: CASSLEGFFSNEKLFF. This chain uses TRBV5-1 with TRBJ1-4. This CDR3 has 16 residues. Germline V gene sequence: CDR1 SGHRS, CDR2 YFSETQ.

The V gene is TRBV19, the J gene TRBJ1-2; the TCRdb D gene call, TRBD1, has no DNA to confirm it. This CDR3 spans 13 amino acids. From germline, CDR1 is LNHDA and CDR2 SQIVND (reference sequence). The CDR3 is CATLNRASYGYTF.

The rearrangement uses TRBV7-9 and TRBJ1-3. Germline V gene lookup returns CDR1 SEHNR and CDR2 FQNEAQ (reference sequence). This CDR3 is 12 amino acids long. CDR3 loop: CASSPRAYTIYF.

This chain links TRBV6-5 with TRBJ2-3; TCRdb's D gene call, TRBD1, goes unchecked for lack of DNA. The length of the CDR3 is 14 residues. Germline lookup yields CDR1 MNHEY and CDR2 SVGAGI. CDR3 amino acids: CASTRGQGADTQYF.

The chain links TRBV29-1 to TRBJ2-4; there is no DNA to check the TCRdb D call of TRBD1. The germline gives CDR1 SQVTM, CDR2 ANQGSEA. The CDR3 covers 14 residues. The CDR3: CSVDTGHLGNIQYF. Full variable domain (outside the CDR3, taken from reference TRBV29-1 and TRBJ2-4): SAVISQKPSRDICQRGTSLTIQCQVDSQVTMMFWYRQQPGQSLTLIATANQGSEATYESGFVIDKFPISRPNLTFSTLTVSNMSPEDSSIYLCSVDTGHLGNIQYFGAGTRLSVL.

The V gene is TRBV10-3, the J gene TRBJ2-3; without DNA, the TCRdb call of TRBD2 cannot be checked. The CDR3 contains 14 residues. Germline V lookup: CDR1 ENHRY, CDR2 SYGVKD. The CDR3 region is CAISGLAGADTQYF.

The V gene is TRBV29-1, the J gene TRBJ1-1; the TRBD1 assignment by TCRdb is unverifiable without DNA. This CDR3 contains 14 residues. Germline values: CDR1 SQVTM, CDR2 ANQGSEA. This CDR3 reads CSVDRQGAGTEAFF.

This chain links TRBV7-9 with TRBJ2-1; TCRdb reports TRBD2, a call that lacks DNA to check it against. CDR1 is SEHNR and CDR2 is FQNEAQ in the germline V gene (reference sequence). This CDR3 region has 16 residues. CDR3 region: CASSTPSGLAGDEQFF.

The chain couples TRBV29-1 to TRBJ2-7; there is no DNA to check the TCRdb D call of TRBD1. Germline CDR1 is SQVTM and CDR2 is ANQGSEA. This CDR3 is 12 amino acids long. This CDR3 is CSVREALYEQYF.

The V call is TRBV5-5, the J call TRBJ2-7; TCRdb proposes TRBD1, but this gene call is untestable without DNA. Germline loops: CDR1 SGHKS, CDR2 YYEKEE (reference sequence). The CDR3 spans 17 residues. The CDR3 region is CASSLAPTGQGLYEQYF.

The rearrangement uses TRBV7-9 and TRBJ2-7. This CDR3 contains 13 residues. Looked up from germline, CDR1 is SEHNR and CDR2 is FQNEAQ (reference sequence). The CDR3: CASSLAGFYEQYF.

V is TRBV6-1 and J is TRBJ2-2. Germline V gene data show CDR1 as MNHNS and CDR2 as SASEGT. The CDR3 loop spans 13 amino acids. This chain's CDR3 is CASSSGPAGELFF.

The chain couples TRBV18 to TRBJ1-3; the D call from TCRdb, TRBD1, cannot be confirmed without DNA. Germline assignment: CDR1 KGHSH and CDR2 LQKENI. This CDR3 region has 16 residues. CDR3 amino acids: CASSPTGTRSGNTIYF.

The chain employs TRBV7-2 and TRBJ2-1; the TCRdb D gene call, TRBD2, has no DNA to confirm it. The CDR3 is 16 amino acids. Germline CDR1 is SGHTA and CDR2 is FQGNSA. The CDR3: CASSSLLAGSYNEQFF.

This rearrangement joins TRBV7-7 to TRBJ2-2; the TCRdb D gene call, TRBD1, has no DNA to confirm it. CDR1 and CDR2 (germline): SSHAT, FNYEAQ (reference sequence). This CDR3 has 15 residues. The CDR3 loop reads CASSPRTSGDGELFF. Full variable domain (missing parts from reference TRBV7-7 and TRBJ2-2): GAGVSQSPRYKVTKRGQDVTLRCDPISSHATLYWYQQALGQGPEFLTYFNYEAQPDKSGLPSDRFSAERPEGSISTLTIQRTEQRDSAMYRCASSPRTSGDGELFFGEGSRLTVL.

V usage is TRBV28 and J usage is TRBJ1-1. The length of the CDR3 is 14 residues. Germline-derived CDR1 and CDR2 are MDHEN and SYDVKM. The CDR3 reads CASTLLKGNTEAFF.

The V call is TRBV20-1, the J call TRBJ2-1; with no DNA, the TCRdb D assignment of TRBD2 cannot be verified. The CDR3 runs 13 residues. Germline assignment: CDR1 DFQATT and CDR2 SNEGSKA (reference sequence). The CDR3 loop reads CSALAGQYNEQFF.

The chain links TRBV11-3 to TRBJ2-1; TCRdb gives TRBD1 as the D gene, but with no DNA this cannot be confirmed. The CDR3 is 17 amino acids. The germline CDR1 and CDR2 sequences are SGHNT and YENEEA. CDR3: CASSSRRGGERSYEQFF. Based on the CDR3 plus reference TRBV11-3 and TRBJ2-1, the full variable domain is EAGVVQSPRYKIIEKKQPVAFWCNPISGHNTLYWYLQNLGQGPELLIRYENEEAVDDSQLPKDRFSAERLKGVDSTLKIQPAELGDSAVYLCASSSRRGGERSYEQFFGPGTRLTVL.

The chain combines TRBV7-8 with TRBJ1-3; the D call from TCRdb, TRBD1, cannot be confirmed without DNA. The CDR3 is 15 residues long. Germline V gives CDR1 SGHVS, CDR2 FQNEAQ. The CDR3 reads CASSLSRVAGNTIYF.

The V call is TRBV7-9, the J call TRBJ2-1; lacking DNA, the TRBD2 call made by TCRdb goes unchecked. Germline values: CDR1 SEHNR, CDR2 FQNEAQ (reference sequence). This CDR3 has 19 amino acids. CDR3 sequence: CASSLIAQGSGRGYNEQFF. The full variable domain, completed using reference TRBV7-9 and TRBJ2-1, is DTGVSQNPRHKITKRGQNVTFRCDPISEHNRLYWYRQTLGQGPEFLTYFQNEAQLEKSRLLSDRFSAERPKGSFSTLEIQRTEQGDSAMYLCASSLIAQGSGRGYNEQFFGPGTRLTVL.